The sequence of this T cell receptor (beta chain) was determined in a study of shared clonotypes between healthy human individuals (dated by TCRdb to 2019 to 2021). A note on the overall study: The cohort included three men and two women between 18 and 49 years of age. To increase sequencing depth and limit assay-specific biases, different laboratories used diverse techniques to prepare libraries and sequence TCR repertoires. Blood TCR repertoires of 5 or 6 healthy adults were deeply sequenced to estimate repertoire size and the extent of clonotype sharing between individuals. Per donor, leukapheresis produced somewhere between about 0.85 and 10 billion PBMCs. What the authors observed across the whole study: Pairwise subsampling led to the expectation that sequencing depth would affect the degree of clonotype sharing among donors. Only blood was sampled, and tissue TCR repertoires likely differ from those in blood. Because the study included only a small number of donors, the genetic and exposure-history diversity represented was limited.

At the junction V is shortened by 5 bases and J by 4 bases; bases outside the gene matches: 4. Per the germline V gene, SGHNT is the CDR1 and YENEEA is the CDR2. The CDR3 goes from the cysteine to the phenylalanine over 13 residues. Kept here is only the CDR3 DNA, which spans 39 bases and is read in frame from base 1. TCR CDR3 regions were amplified from genomic DNA by multiplex PCR using the deep immunoSEQ assay. For each cell subset, the extracted genomic DNA was distributed evenly across all wells of several immunoSEQ 96-well plates, and each plate served as one replicate. For unsorted PBMC, each replicate PCR was loaded with around 300 ng genomic DNA, equivalent to 25,000 to 35,000 T cell genomes. Unsorted PBMC genomic DNA was sequenced across ten immunoSEQ deep assay plates. Purified libraries were measured with a Qubit 3.0 fluorometer, size-checked on a Bioanalyzer 2100, and measured again with the KAPA Library Quantification kit. A separate single-read 150-cycle Illumina NextSeq 550 flow cell was used to sequence each immunoSEQ 96-well plate. On the authors' methods: Because the immunoSEQ output included only junctional sequences and no quality scores, the filtering could not be the same as the filtering used for full-length reads. Sequences were annotated with PyIR, a Python wrapper for IgBLAST v1.9, and V/J genes and CDR3 were assigned using IMGT germline references. Reads with weak V/J assignments (E-value above 1e-6), missing CDR3, stop codons, out-of-frame junctions, or ambiguous translated residues were removed. V3J clonotypes were defined as sequences sharing the same inferred V gene, J gene, and CDR3 amino acid sequence. To compute the percentage overlap between repertoires, the number of shared unique clonotypes was divided by the size of the smaller repertoire. Repertoire richness was assessed with RTK rarefaction, the Chao1 estimator, and Recon v2.1 estimates of unobserved clonotypes. The source is immuneACCESS, and TCRdb retained only in-frame sequences with V and J called. Part of the clones is not carried over; for the studies checked, unresolved V genes explain less than half of this, and the remainder is unexplained. V, J and clone size were drawn from that table, and D and trimming were deduced from the DNA. The sample profile shows about 460,000 clones; roughly four fifths of them were found once. About 12% of the sample lies in the top ten.

The donors were healthy, HIV-negative adults who had no recently reported acute infections or vaccinations. Every donor was a Caucasian adult living in Nashville, Tennessee, USA. For unsorted samples, 75 million to 90 million PBMCs were counted, and genomic DNA was extracted using the QIAamp DNA Blood Mini kit. After blood collection by leukapheresis, PBMCs were isolated using Ficoll-Histopaque density gradient centrifugation and then cryopreserved in the vapor phase of liquid nitrogen. On this clone itself: Its antigen is still unknown. Base qualities are not recorded, but no much larger clone differs from it by a single base.

The rearranged segments are TRBV11-3 and TRBJ2-7; TRBD2 aligns with 8 central bases. Material: PBMCs. The clonotype was recovered from a woman between 40 and 55 years old in good health. Some clones in this sample may be carry-over from other donors' samples. The CDR3 here reads CASSPREGYEQYF. The nucleotides are TGTGCCAGCAGCCCCCGGGAGGGGTACGAGCAGTACTTC.